This T cell receptor beta chain was captured in a study of cytomegalovirus exposure and HLA in healthy donors (TCRdb year 2017). General notes on the study: According to an earlier analysis of a few hundred of the donors, roughly 180 million T cells yielded 117 million unique TCR beta sequences and 276 Gb of sequence data. An early release that covered around 590 HLA-typed donors contained around 300 gigabases of sequencing data and 75 million to 100 million unique TCR sequences. The genetic ancestry cluster associated with self-reported Caucasian donors included about 81% of the roughly 400 genotyped donors. The study aimed to test whether signatures of past pathogen exposure could be identified by cataloging public T cell receptors. The T cell repertoires of some 700 subjects were profiled by immunosequencing and related to cytomegalovirus serostatus. A separate validation cohort of roughly 120 different subjects was used in addition to the approximately 640-subject first cohort. To predict cytomegalovirus infection status, the study combined high-throughput TCR immunosequencing, statistical association of individual TCRs with disease status, and machine learning. In a later analysis, previously published TCR beta repertoires from 550 to 750 donors were re-analyzed and high-resolution HLA genotyping was added so that TCR occurrence patterns could be studied. In the later analysis, no new phenotypic data were used to find candidate immune exposures; instead, reliance was placed on TCR beta sequences and their occurrence across donors. An earlier analysis of 587 of the donors used high-throughput TCR beta sequencing to judge whether each TCR beta V gene segment behaved as functional or pseudogenic. Donor age, sex, ethnicity and CMV serostatus were collected together with the repertoire data. A later genetic analysis took genome-wide SNP genotypes for about 60% of the roughly 670 donors and used that subset as a discovery cohort. All discovery cohort repertoires had been generated on a single sequencing platform. Class I and class II HLA loci were covered by the typing at four-digit resolution. The number of typed donors differed by locus: about 620-640 for A, B, C, DRB1 and DQB1; about 520 for DQA1; over 600 for DPA1; and about 450 for DPB1. Because of strong linkage in the cohort, roughly 5 DR-DQ haplotypes were treated as single units for association and clustering. Across approximately 420 genotyped donors of the cohort, an average of roughly 230,000 unique TCR beta nucleotide sequences per donor were sequenced, and 15% to 20% of those sequences were non-productive.

The cohort consisted of approximately 670 healthy bone marrow donors. At the time of sampling, every cohort member was nominally healthy, though immune exposures that went unrecorded were likely present. The donor was CMV seronegative and belonged to the group of around 350 seronegative cohort members. Every donor gave a peripheral blood sample, and the peripheral blood mononuclear cells from that sample were used for TCR beta sequencing. Genomic DNA was extracted from the blood cell samples with the Qiagen DNeasy Blood Extraction Kit. A word on this clone: The antigen it binds to is not known. Per-base quality was not reported, and no clone a single base away is much larger than it.

The library came from the immunoSEQ multiplex PCR assay. A mixture of 60 forward primers for TCR Vbeta segments and 13 reverse primers for TCR Jbeta segments was used in the multiplex PCR. The CDR3 region of rearranged TCR beta genes was amplified from genomic DNA with a multiplex PCR assay. On the Illumina HiSeq System, the amplified TCR beta libraries were sequenced as 87-base-pair reads. The authors' analysis ran thus. A later analysis tallied 70 million to 100 million unique TCR beta chains across the 666 repertoires, and about 10 million of those chains were shared by two or more donors. Raw reads were error-corrected and collapsed into unique sequences with a nearest-neighbor algorithm that merged closely related sequences to remove PCR and sequencing errors. To assign V, D and J gene segments, CDR3 sequences were aligned to IMGT reference sequences. For a sequence to be retained, at least a six-nucleotide match to both a V gene segment and a J gene segment was required. A rearrangement was called productive if the CDR3 had no stop codons and remained in frame with V and J, and every other rearrangement was called non-productive. CDR3 was defined by IMGT convention, running from the second conserved V-encoded cysteine to the conserved J-encoded phenylalanine. Sequences without an unambiguous match to a single V gene segment were excluded from the earlier analysis of several hundred of the donors. In an earlier analysis of 587 of the donors, a V segment was called functional when productive rearrangements were above 56.7%, and segregating when the standard deviation between donors exceeded 5%. A statistical classification framework was built to diagnose cytomegalovirus status from the catalog of TCR beta chain sequences. In a later analysis, V and J genes were assigned by comparing TCR nucleotide sequences against IMGT/GENE-DB human TR gene sequences. In a later analysis, CDR3 sequences and most-parsimonious VDJ recombination scenarios were assigned using the TCRdist pipeline. In a later analysis, each TCR beta chain was defined by its CDR3 amino acid sequence together with its V-gene family, and reads without a unique V-gene family were excluded. To address suspected cross-contamination and a sequencing artifact, a later analysis removed over 500 highly shared, low-generation-probability nucleotide sequences. For each public chain, a later analysis derived a clonal expansion index from normalized ranks of inferred template counts within each repertoire. In a later analysis, generation probabilities were computed using a VDJ recombination model fitted to out-of-frame rearrangements, and the results were checked against IGoR. In a later analysis, TCR-TCR, TCR-HLA and TCR-CMV co-occurrence was scored with hypergeometric tests, and a repertoire-size bias correction was applied to TCR pairs. False discovery rates were estimated in a later analysis by permuting HLA or CMV assignments 20 times. In a later analysis, co-occurring TCRs were grouped with DBSCAN, and TCRdist sequence similarity was added when clustering was performed within HLA-allele-positive subsets. Co-occurrence clustering excluded repertoires with fewer than 30,000 or more than 120,000 public chains, plus five with anomalous nucleotide sharing. TCRdb's version of the immuneACCESS table is confined to in-frame rearrangements and falls short of the full clone set. An unresolved V gene accounts for under half of the shortfall where checked; the remainder is of unknown origin. That table is the source of V, J and clone size, and D and trimming were worked out from the DNA. In all, the sample holds around 170,000 clones, and 82% of those were seen once. Of the sample, 1.5% is held by the ten largest clones.

What the work shows at the level of the full study, not this receptor alone: Because HLA typing was unavailable for some donors at each locus, only the typed subset was used in association tests. The sequencing pipeline was judged likely to have produced a cluster of highly shared sequence variants as a technical artifact. Linkage disequilibrium might explain the correlated functional status among segregating V segments, but an unknown experimental factor could not be excluded. The presence/absence analyses assumed that sequencing depth was roughly uniform across donors, and that assumption may not be true. Because counts were too low, some 16 rarely observed V segments, including chromosome 9 orphons, were excluded from the earlier analysis of several hundred of the donors. According to a later analysis, TCR association rates differed among HLA loci, with DRB1 alleles showing the most associated TCRs and HLA-C alleles showing the fewest. A total of around 150 TCR beta chains were listed by the study as associated with cytomegalovirus. Most CMV-associated TCR beta chains appeared to be HLA-restricted in a later analysis, and the HLA associations seemed to be driven largely by CMV exposure. Because the 87-base-pair reads could not distinguish some IMGT-functional V segments, including TRBV6-2 and TRBV6-3, those segments were excluded. The only immune exposure information available for the cohort was CMV serostatus. The classifier was reported to diagnose cytomegalovirus status with high specificity and sensitivity in both the original and validation cohorts. In vitro tests confirmed that a few of the cytomegalovirus-associated TCR beta chains recognize cytomegalovirus antigens. Across donors, most TCR sequences were observed very rarely, whereas some public TCRs were present in many individuals. A further reported finding was that TCR beta sequences accurately predicted the HLA-A and HLA-B alleles for most subjects in the first cohort. In an earlier analysis of 587 of the donors, most TCR beta V segments were observed in productive rearrangements about 87% or about 30% of the time, broadly matching IMGT annotations. According to a later genetic analysis, donors in an Asian-associated ancestry cluster had fewer N-insertions in productive TCRs than the approximately 630-donor mean. A later genetic analysis associated a missense DCLRE1C variant with V-gene and J-gene trimming of TCR beta chains, and an independent cohort replicated the association. Strong co-occurrence of HLA alleles, especially DR and DQ, made assigning TCR associations to individual alleles difficult. Several of the top co-occurrence clusters appeared to be linked to parvovirus B19, influenza, CMV and Epstein-Barr virus, according to a later analysis. Only TCR beta chains were sequenced in this cohort, and the absence of alpha or paired-chain data limited detectable features. The authors suggested that the approach could potentially be extended to other disease states and immunological phenotypes. In a later analysis, some 17,000 TCR beta sequences were associated with specific HLA alleles at a false discovery rate of 0.05. A later analysis found that HLA-associated TCR beta chains were more clonally expanded and had lower generation probabilities than equally common non-associated chains.

The germline V gene gives CDR1 as MNHEY and CDR2 as SVGAGI. Cut back by 2 bases and 11 bases, the V and J ends lie 15 bases apart. Spanning cysteine to phenylalanine, the CDR3 consists of 13 amino acids. Only the CDR3 part of the read is kept: 39 bases, read in frame from the first base. Here the chain combines TRBV6-5 and TRBJ1-1, with a tentative D gene TRBD1 over 5 matching bases. This TCR was sampled from a man aged 35 to 55 in good health and CMV-seronegative. The sequenced material came from PBMCs. The nucleotides read TGTGCCAGCAGTTACGGGCAGGGTAATTTCGCTTTCTTT. It translates to CASSYGQGNFAFF.